This T cell receptor (beta chain) was sequenced for a study of T cell repertoires in ileal Crohn's disease. CDR3 length: 14 amino acids. Per the germline V gene, CDR1 is SGHRS and CDR2 is YFSETQ. Deletions cut 1 base from V and 6 bases from J, with 11 bases between. Profiling relied on immunoSEQ multiplex PCR, and the TCRdb table lists in-frame clones only, not all of them. The table has about 15,000 clones, around two thirds seen once. What was sequenced was ileal tissue. The sequence came from an adult with Crohn's disease. The chain carries TRBV5-1 and TRBJ2-1; TRBD1 is a possible D gene (6 bases). CDR3 residues: CASSLLQGLNEQFF. The CDR3 coding sequence is TGCGCCAGCAGCTTGTTACAGGGTCTCAATGAGCAGTTCTTC.